This T cell receptor beta chain is drawn from a study of blood T cells in healthy people across ages. The study, taken as a whole, reports: Per million T cells, TCR beta diversity dropped roughly linearly as age increased.

A second PCR, run for about 7 to 11 cycles, used a sample-barcoded 5' primer plus a J-beta primer mix. TCRdb used MiXCR to reprocess the 5' RACE reads, holding one entry per CDR3 protein. This repertoire shows 780,000 or so distinct CDR3 sequences, 40% to 65% found once; its top ten account for approximately 40%. V was pared by 3 bases and J by 7 bases, with 5 bases between. The CDR3 spans 11 residues. The V gene's germline CDR1 is KGHSH and CDR2 LQKENI. This clonotype was counted a few times. Its matching antigen is unknown. The sample comprised blood. The sequence was collected from a man at least 80 years old in good health. The chain is built from TRBV18 and TRBJ2-3; D call uncertain. CDR3 sequence: CASSPDHTQYF. DNA for the CDR3: TGTGCCAGCTCACCCGATCATACGCAGTATTTT.